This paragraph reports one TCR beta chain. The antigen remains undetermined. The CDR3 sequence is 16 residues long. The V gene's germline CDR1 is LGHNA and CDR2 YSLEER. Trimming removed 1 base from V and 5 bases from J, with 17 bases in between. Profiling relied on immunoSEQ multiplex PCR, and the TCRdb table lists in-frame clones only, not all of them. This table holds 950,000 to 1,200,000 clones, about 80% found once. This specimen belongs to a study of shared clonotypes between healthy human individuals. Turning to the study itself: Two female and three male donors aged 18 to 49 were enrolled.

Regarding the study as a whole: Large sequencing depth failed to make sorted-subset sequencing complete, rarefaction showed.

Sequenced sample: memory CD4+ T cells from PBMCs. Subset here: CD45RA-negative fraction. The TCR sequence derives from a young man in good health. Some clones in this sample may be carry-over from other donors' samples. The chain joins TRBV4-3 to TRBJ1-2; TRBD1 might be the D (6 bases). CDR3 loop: CASSQARGWQEYGYTF. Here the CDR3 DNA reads TGCGCCAGCAGCCAAGCCAGGGGTTGGCAGGAGTATGGCTACACCTTC.